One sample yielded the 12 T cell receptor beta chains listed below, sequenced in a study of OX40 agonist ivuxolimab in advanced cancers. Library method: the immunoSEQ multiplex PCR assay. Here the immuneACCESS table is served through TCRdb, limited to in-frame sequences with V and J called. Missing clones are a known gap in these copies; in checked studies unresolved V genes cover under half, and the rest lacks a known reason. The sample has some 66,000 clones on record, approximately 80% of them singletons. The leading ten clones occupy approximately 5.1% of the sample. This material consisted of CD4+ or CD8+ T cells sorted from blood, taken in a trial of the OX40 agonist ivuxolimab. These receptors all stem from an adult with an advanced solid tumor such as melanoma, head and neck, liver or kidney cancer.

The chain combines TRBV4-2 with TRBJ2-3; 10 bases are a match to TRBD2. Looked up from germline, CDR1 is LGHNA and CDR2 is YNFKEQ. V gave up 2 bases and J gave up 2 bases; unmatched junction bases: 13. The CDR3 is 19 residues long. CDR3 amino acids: CASSQLLLGLADHTDTQYF. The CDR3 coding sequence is TGTGCCAGCAGCCAACTCCTTTTAGGACTAGCGGATCACACAGATACGCAGTATTTT.

This chain's CDR3 is CASSGDGGLYQETQYF. CDR3 nucleotide sequence: TGTGCCAGCAGCGGGGACGGAGGGCTTTACCAAGAGACCCAGTACTTC. J is TRBJ2-5 and V is TRBV7-8; maybe TRBD2 (6 bases). V was trimmed by 5 bases and J by 0 bases, leaving 16 bases between them. This CDR3 has 16 amino acids. Germline-derived CDR1 and CDR2 are SGHVS and FQNEAQ.

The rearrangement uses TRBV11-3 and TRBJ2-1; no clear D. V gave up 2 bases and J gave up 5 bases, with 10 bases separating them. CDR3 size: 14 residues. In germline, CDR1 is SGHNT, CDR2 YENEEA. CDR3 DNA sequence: TGTGCCAGCAGCTTAAGTCTCCGGCACAATGAGCAGTTCTTC. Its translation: CASSLSLRHNEQFF.

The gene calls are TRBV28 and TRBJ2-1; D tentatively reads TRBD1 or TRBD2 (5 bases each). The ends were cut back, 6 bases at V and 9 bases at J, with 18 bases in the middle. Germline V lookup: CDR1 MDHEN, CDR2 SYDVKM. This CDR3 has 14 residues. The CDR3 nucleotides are TGTGCCAGCAGCTGGACTGGGGCTCGGTTTGAGCAGTTCTTC. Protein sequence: CASSWTGARFEQFF.

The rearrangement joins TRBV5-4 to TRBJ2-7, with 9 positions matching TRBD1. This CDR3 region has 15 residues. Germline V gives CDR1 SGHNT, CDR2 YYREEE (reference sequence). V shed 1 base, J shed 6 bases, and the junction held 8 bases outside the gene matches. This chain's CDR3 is CASSLYRTGAAEQYF. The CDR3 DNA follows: TGTGCCAGCAGCTTGTATCGGACAGGGGCCGCCGAGCAGTACTTC.

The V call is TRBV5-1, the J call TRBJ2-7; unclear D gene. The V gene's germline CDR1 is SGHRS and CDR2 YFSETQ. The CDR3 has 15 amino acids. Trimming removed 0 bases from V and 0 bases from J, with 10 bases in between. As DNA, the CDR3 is TGCGCCAGCAGCTTGGAGGCATTCGCCTCCTACGAGCAGTACTTC. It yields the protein CASSLEAFASYEQYF.

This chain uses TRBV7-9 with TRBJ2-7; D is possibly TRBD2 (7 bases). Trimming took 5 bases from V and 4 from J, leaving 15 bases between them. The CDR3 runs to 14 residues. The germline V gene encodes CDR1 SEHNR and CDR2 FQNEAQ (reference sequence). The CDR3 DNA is TGTGCCAGCAGCCGGGGAGGGCAGGGGTACGAGCAGTACTTC. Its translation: CASSRGGQGYEQYF.

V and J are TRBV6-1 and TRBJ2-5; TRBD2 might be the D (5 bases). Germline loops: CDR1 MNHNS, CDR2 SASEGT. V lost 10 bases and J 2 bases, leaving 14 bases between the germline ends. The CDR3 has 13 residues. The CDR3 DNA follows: TGTGCCATTACGGGGTGGGGTCAAGAGACCCAGTACTTC. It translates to CAITGWGQETQYF.

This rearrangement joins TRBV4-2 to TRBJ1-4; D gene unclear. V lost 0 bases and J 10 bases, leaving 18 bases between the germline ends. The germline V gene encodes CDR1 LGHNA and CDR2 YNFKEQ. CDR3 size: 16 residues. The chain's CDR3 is CASSQDKTASSGKLFF. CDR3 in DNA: TGTGCCAGCAGCCAAGATAAAACAGCTTCTAGCGGAAAACTGTTTTTT.

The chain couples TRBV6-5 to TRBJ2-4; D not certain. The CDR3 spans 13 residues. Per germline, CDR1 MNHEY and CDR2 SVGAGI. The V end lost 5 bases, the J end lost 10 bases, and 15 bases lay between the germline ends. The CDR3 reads CASSGGGRWIQYF. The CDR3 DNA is TGTGCCAGCAGTGGCGGTGGCCGCTGGATTCAGTACTTC.

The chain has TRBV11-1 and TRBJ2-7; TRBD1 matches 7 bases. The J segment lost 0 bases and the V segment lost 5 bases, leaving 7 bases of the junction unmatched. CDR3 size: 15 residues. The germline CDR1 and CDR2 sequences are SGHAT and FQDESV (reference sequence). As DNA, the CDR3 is TGTGCCAGCAGCGACCGGACAGGCTACTCCTACGAGCAGTACTTC. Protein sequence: CASSDRTGYSYEQYF. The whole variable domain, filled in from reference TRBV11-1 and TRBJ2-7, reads EAEVAQSPRYKITEKSQAVAFWCDPISGHATLYWYRQILGQGPELLVQFQDESVVDDSQLPKDRFSAERLKGVDSTLKIQPAELGDSAMYLCASSDRTGYSYEQYFGPGTRLTVT.

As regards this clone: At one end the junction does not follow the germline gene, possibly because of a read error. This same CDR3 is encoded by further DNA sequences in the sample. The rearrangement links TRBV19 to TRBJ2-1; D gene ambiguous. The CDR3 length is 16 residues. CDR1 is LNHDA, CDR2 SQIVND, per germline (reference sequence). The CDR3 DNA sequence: TGTGCTAGTAGTATCGGGTCATCGAGCTCCTACAATGAGCAGTTCTTC. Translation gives CASSIGSSSSYNEQFF.